Listed below are T cell receptor beta chains from one sample, sequenced in a study of T cells in Graves' hyperthyroidism and ophthalmopathy. One entry per CDR3 protein, called by TCRdb with MiXCR from the multiplex PCR reads. Of around 700,000 distinct CDR3 sequences listed, 30% to 40% are singletons. The source material was blood. These receptors all come from a middle-aged woman with Graves' hyperthyroidism. Each CDR3 is given with its conserved first and last residue. A D gene is named only where the DNA matches it firmly. Only part of the rows carry a size: once, few, many, or a class if the clone is expanded.

j_gene: TRBJ1-1
abundance: -
v_gene: TRBV19
d_gene: TRBD1
CDR3aa: CASSTRWGTGSVNTEAFF
CDR3nt: TGTGCCAGTAGTACCCGGTGGGGGACAGGGTCTGTGAACACTGAAGCTTTCTTT

j_gene: TRBJ1-1
abundance: many
v_gene: TRBV2
d_gene: -
CDR3aa: CASSVIPGRGSTEAFF
CDR3nt: TGTGCCAGCAGTGTAATTCCAGGGAGGGGTAGCACTGAAGCTTTCTTT

j_gene: TRBJ1-2
abundance: -
v_gene: TRBV6-1
d_gene: -
CDR3aa: CASKLRRDGYTF
CDR3nt: TGTGCCAGCAAGCTTAGACGGGATGGCTACACCTTC

j_gene: TRBJ2-7
abundance: many
v_gene: TRBV10-3
d_gene: TRBD1
CDR3aa: CAISDPTGVSYEQYF
CDR3nt: TGTGCCATCAGTGATCCTACAGGGGTCTCCTACGAGCAGTACTTC

j_gene: TRBJ1-3
abundance: -
v_gene: TRBV19
d_gene: -
CDR3aa: CASTKTAPQGSGNTIYF
CDR3nt: TGTGCCAGCACAAAGACGGCGCCTCAGGGTTCTGGAAACACCATATATTTT

j_gene: TRBJ1-6
abundance: many
v_gene: TRBV7-2
d_gene: TRBD1
CDR3aa: CASSDVFRDSSYNSPLHF
CDR3nt: TGTGCCAGCAGCGATGTCTTCAGGGACAGCTCCTATAATTCACCCCTCCACTTT

j_gene: TRBJ1-2
abundance: many
v_gene: TRBV29-1
d_gene: -
CDR3aa: CSVEGDGYTF
CDR3nt: TGCAGCGTTGAAGGGGATGGCTACACCTTC

j_gene: TRBJ1-3
abundance: few
v_gene: TRBV4-1
d_gene: -
CDR3aa: CASSQDPQVYRNTIYF
CDR3nt: TGCGCCAGCAGCCAAGACCCACAGGTCTATAGAAACACCATATATTTT

j_gene: TRBJ1-1
abundance: few
v_gene: TRBV6-6
d_gene: -
CDR3aa: CASVARGEAFF
CDR3nt: TGTGCCAGCGTCGCCCGCGGTGAAGCTTTCTTT

j_gene: TRBJ2-7
abundance: many
v_gene: TRBV20-1
d_gene: -
CDR3aa: CSARDKGTEQYF
CDR3nt: TGCAGTGCTAGAGATAAGGGTACCGAGCAGTACTTC

j_gene: TRBJ1-4
abundance: -
v_gene: TRBV7-8
d_gene: TRBD1
CDR3aa: CASSPYGQVNEKLFF
CDR3nt: TGTGCCAGCAGCCCCTACGGACAGGTTAATGAAAAACTGTTTTTT

j_gene: TRBJ2-7
abundance: -
v_gene: TRBV15
d_gene: -
CDR3aa: CATSSQDAEKYF
CDR3nt: TGTGCCACCAGCAGCCAGGACGCCGAAAAGTACTTC

j_gene: TRBJ2-7
abundance: few
v_gene: TRBV2
d_gene: -
CDR3aa: CAGGRGFSYEQYF
CDR3nt: TGTGCCGGGGGTCGGGGGTTCTCCTACGAGCAGTACTTC

j_gene: TRBJ1-2
abundance: few
v_gene: TRBV27
d_gene: -
CDR3aa: CASSLYGGPYGYTF
CDR3nt: TGTGCCAGCAGTTTATATGGCGGACCCTATGGCTACACCTTC

j_gene: TRBJ1-5
abundance: many
v_gene: TRBV20-1
d_gene: -
CDR3aa: CSARDDQPQHF
CDR3nt: TGCAGTGCCCGGGACGATCAGCCCCAGCATTTT

j_gene: TRBJ1-2
abundance: many
v_gene: TRBV4-3
d_gene: -
CDR3aa: CASSQASEGGYTF
CDR3nt: TGCGCCAGCAGCCAAGCATCTGAGGGTGGCTACACCTTC

j_gene: TRBJ1-4
abundance: many
v_gene: TRBV10-2
d_gene: -
CDR3aa: CASTFSVVTNEKLFF
CDR3nt: TGCGCCAGCACATTCTCGGTTGTAACTAATGAAAAACTGTTTTTT

j_gene: TRBJ2-5
abundance: many
v_gene: TRBV12-3/TRBV12-4
d_gene: TRBD2
CDR3aa: CASFYPGGETQYF
CDR3nt: TGTGCCAGCTTTTACCCGGGGGGGGAGACCCAGTACTTC

j_gene: TRBJ1-2
abundance: many
v_gene: TRBV29-1
d_gene: -
CDR3aa: CSVDSASANYGYTF
CDR3nt: TGCAGCGTTGATTCGGCCAGCGCTAACTATGGCTACACCTTC

j_gene: TRBJ1-2
abundance: -
v_gene: TRBV10-3
d_gene: -
CDR3aa: CASSIYRDGYTF
CDR3nt: TGTGCCAGCAGCATATACAGGGATGGCTACACCTTC

j_gene: TRBJ1-1
abundance: few
v_gene: TRBV6-5
d_gene: TRBD1
CDR3aa: CASRILGTGGWDTEAFF
CDR3nt: TGTGCCAGCAGAATACTCGGGACAGGGGGATGGGACACTGAAGCTTTCTTT

j_gene: TRBJ1-1
abundance: many
v_gene: TRBV11-2
d_gene: -
CDR3aa: CASSPNWGTEAFF
CDR3nt: TGTGCCAGCAGCCCTAACTGGGGGACTGAAGCTTTCTTT

j_gene: TRBJ2-7
abundance: -
v_gene: TRBV2
d_gene: -
CDR3aa: CASSEALNEQYF
CDR3nt: TGTGCCAGCAGTGAAGCGTTAAACGAGCAGTACTTC

j_gene: TRBJ2-6
abundance: once
v_gene: TRBV7-8
d_gene: -
CDR3aa: CASSPDRSGANVPTF
CDR3nt: TGTGCCAGCAGCCCGGACCGCTCTGGGGCCAACGTCCCGACTTTC

j_gene: TRBJ1-1
abundance: -
v_gene: TRBV4-3
d_gene: -
CDR3aa: CASSQDRGAMNAEAFF
CDR3nt: TGCGCCAGCAGCCAAGATCGGGGAGCCATGAACGCTGAAGCTTTCTTT

j_gene: TRBJ1-4
abundance: few
v_gene: TRBV7-9
d_gene: TRBD1
CDR3aa: CASSLFRDRGYNEKLFF
CDR3nt: TGTGCCAGCAGCTTATTCCGGGACAGGGGGTACAATGAAAAACTGTTTTTT

j_gene: TRBJ2-7
abundance: few
v_gene: TRBV5-6
d_gene: -
CDR3aa: CASSFGNSAYEQYF
CDR3nt: TGTGCCAGCAGCTTTGGTAACAGCGCCTACGAGCAGTACTTC

j_gene: TRBJ2-2
abundance: -
v_gene: TRBV25-1
d_gene: TRBD1
CDR3aa: CASSEYVGQGAGTGELFF
CDR3nt: TGTGCCAGCAGTGAATATGTAGGACAGGGGGCCGGCACCGGGGAGCTGTTTTTT

j_gene: TRBJ1-2
abundance: -
v_gene: TRBV20-1
d_gene: -
CDR3aa: CSAETVTNYGYTF
CDR3nt: TGCAGTGCTGAGACGGTGACTAACTATGGCTACACCTTC

j_gene: TRBJ1-4
abundance: -
v_gene: TRBV10-3
d_gene: TRBD1
CDR3aa: CAISERMRQGLEKLFF
CDR3nt: TGTGCCATCAGTGAGCGTATGAGACAGGGCCTAGAAAAACTGTTTTTT

j_gene: TRBJ2-7
abundance: -
v_gene: TRBV9
d_gene: TRBD2
CDR3aa: CASSAASGGAHEQYF
CDR3nt: TGTGCCAGCAGCGCTGCTAGCGGGGGGGCCCACGAGCAGTACTTC

j_gene: TRBJ1-2
abundance: few
v_gene: TRBV5-8
d_gene: -
CDR3aa: CASSLNGLHPSF
CDR3nt: TGTGCCAGCAGCTTAAATGGGCTACACCCCAGCTTC

j_gene: TRBJ2-5
abundance: -
v_gene: TRBV12-3/TRBV12-4
d_gene: TRBD2
CDR3aa: CASRSTSGVQETQYF
CDR3nt: TGTGCCAGCAGGTCGACTAGCGGGGTTCAAGAGACCCAGTACTTC

j_gene: TRBJ2-3
abundance: once
v_gene: TRBV25-1
d_gene: -
CDR3aa: CASSKGPITDTQYF
CDR3nt: TGTGCCAGCAGTAAGGGACCTATCACAGATACGCAGTATTTT

j_gene: TRBJ1-3
abundance: many
v_gene: TRBV6-5
d_gene: -
CDR3aa: CASSRDASSGNTIYF
CDR3nt: TGTGCCAGCAGTCGAGACGCCAGTTCAGGAAACACCATATATTTT

j_gene: TRBJ1-2
abundance: -
v_gene: TRBV25-1
d_gene: -
CDR3aa: CASPGASPLYGYTF
CDR3nt: TGTGCTAGTCCAGGCGCATCCCCGCTATATGGCTACACCTTC

j_gene: TRBJ1-4
abundance: many
v_gene: TRBV7-9
d_gene: -
CDR3aa: CASSLDGTSSMKKLFF
CDR3nt: TGTGCCAGCAGCTTAGATGGGACCAGCTCAATGAAGAAACTGTTTTTT

j_gene: TRBJ1-1
abundance: many
v_gene: TRBV6-5
d_gene: TRBD1
CDR3aa: CASSFRDRPNTEAFF
CDR3nt: TGTGCCAGCAGTTTCCGGGACAGGCCGAACACTGAAGCTTTCTTT

j_gene: TRBJ1-2
abundance: -
v_gene: TRBV4-3
d_gene: -
CDR3aa: CASSPRESYYGYTF
CDR3nt: TGCGCCAGCAGCCCTAGGGAGTCGTACTATGGCTACACCTTC

j_gene: TRBJ2-7
abundance: -
v_gene: TRBV6-1
d_gene: TRBD1
CDR3aa: CASRTGPTSSYEQYF
CDR3nt: TGTGCCAGCAGGACAGGGCCCACTAGCTCCTACGAGCAGTACTTC

j_gene: TRBJ1-5
abundance: -
v_gene: TRBV5-1
d_gene: -
CDR3aa: CASSPQGGARATQPQHF
CDR3nt: TGCGCCAGCAGCCCGCAAGGCGGGGCCCGAGCGACTCAGCCCCAGCATTTT

j_gene: TRBJ2-7
abundance: few
v_gene: TRBV20-1
d_gene: TRBD1
CDR3aa: CSATDRGRFVFSYEQYF
CDR3nt: TGCAGTGCCACGGACAGGGGGCGGTTTGTCTTTTCCTACGAGCAGTACTTC

j_gene: TRBJ2-7
abundance: -
v_gene: TRBV10-3
d_gene: -
CDR3aa: CASSYRVFSYEQYF
CDR3nt: TGTGCCAGCAGTTACAGGGTATTCTCCTACGAGCAGTACTTC

j_gene: TRBJ1-5
abundance: many
v_gene: TRBV13
d_gene: -
CDR3aa: CASSNGRNQPQHF
CDR3nt: TGTGCCAGCAGCAACGGACGGAATCAGCCCCAGCATTTT

j_gene: TRBJ1-2
abundance: many
v_gene: TRBV7-2
d_gene: -
CDR3aa: CASSYLWRGNGYTF
CDR3nt: TGTGCCAGCAGCTACCTATGGCGAGGGAATGGCTACACCTTC

j_gene: TRBJ1-2
abundance: -
v_gene: TRBV29-1
d_gene: -
CDR3aa: CSIGSGGANYGYTF
CDR3nt: TGCAGTATTGGCTCGGGGGGAGCCAACTATGGCTACACCTTC